This record looks at one T cell receptor (beta chain) sequence and its context. Its antigen is as yet unknown. The donors were part of the validation cohort of 120 subjects. That cohort was separate from the first cohort, which comprised fewer than 800 subjects. The data stem from a study of cytomegalovirus exposure and HLA in healthy donors. Study-wide context: Both the roughly 120 validation repertoires and the 666 first-cohort repertoires used the same platform, as reported by a later analysis.

The CDR3 length is 13 residues. Germline loops: CDR1 SGHRS, CDR2 YFSETQ. V lost 0 bases to trimming and J lost 10 bases, with 13 bases between them. Whole-study results and caveats: 150 or so TCR beta chains were listed as cytomegalovirus-associated.

Here immunoSEQ multiplex PCR was the method, and the copy in TCRdb shows in-frame clones only, minus some. The data contain tens of thousands of clones, around 96% of them singletons. The chain joins TRBV5-1 to TRBJ1-1, with D possibly TRBD1 on 6 matching bases. The specimen sequenced was PBMCs. This sequence originates from a young man in good health and CMV-seropositive. DNA for the CDR3: TGCGCCAGCAGCTTGGGGGTCGGCAGGGGAGCTTTCTTT. It translates to CASSLGVGRGAFF.